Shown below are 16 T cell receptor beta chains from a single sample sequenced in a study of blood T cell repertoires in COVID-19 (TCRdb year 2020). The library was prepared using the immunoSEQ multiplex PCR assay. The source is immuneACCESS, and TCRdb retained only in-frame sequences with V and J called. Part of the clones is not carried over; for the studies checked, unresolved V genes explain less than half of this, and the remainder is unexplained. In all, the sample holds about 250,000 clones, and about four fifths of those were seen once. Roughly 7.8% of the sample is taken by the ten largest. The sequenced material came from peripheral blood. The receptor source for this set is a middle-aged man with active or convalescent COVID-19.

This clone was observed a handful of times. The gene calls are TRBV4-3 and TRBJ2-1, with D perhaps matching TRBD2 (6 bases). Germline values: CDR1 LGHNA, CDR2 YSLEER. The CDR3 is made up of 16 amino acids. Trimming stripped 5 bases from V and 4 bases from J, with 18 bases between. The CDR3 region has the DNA TGCGCCAGCAGCGCCCGGGGTCGGGGGATGTACAATGAGCAGTTCTTC. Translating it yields CASSARGRGMYNEQFF.

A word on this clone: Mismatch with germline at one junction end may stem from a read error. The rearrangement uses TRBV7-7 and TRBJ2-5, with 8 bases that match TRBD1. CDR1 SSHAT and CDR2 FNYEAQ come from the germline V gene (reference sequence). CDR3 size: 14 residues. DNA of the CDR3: TGTGCTAGCAGCCCAGGGGGCCCCCAAGAGACCCAGTACTTC. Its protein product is CASSPGGPQETQYF.

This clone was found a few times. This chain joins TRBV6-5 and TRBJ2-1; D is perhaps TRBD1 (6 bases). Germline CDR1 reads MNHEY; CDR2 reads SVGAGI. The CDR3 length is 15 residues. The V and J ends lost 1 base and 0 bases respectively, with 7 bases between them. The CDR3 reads CASSYLDSSYNEQFF. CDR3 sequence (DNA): TGTGCCAGCAGTTACTTGGACAGCTCCTACAATGAGCAGTTCTTC.

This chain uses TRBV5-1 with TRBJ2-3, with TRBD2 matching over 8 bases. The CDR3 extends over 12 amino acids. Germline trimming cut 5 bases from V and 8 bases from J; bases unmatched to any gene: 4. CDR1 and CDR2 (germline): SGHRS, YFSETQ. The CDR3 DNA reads TGCGCCAGCAGTTATGGACTAGCTACGCAGTATTTT. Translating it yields CASSYGLATQYF. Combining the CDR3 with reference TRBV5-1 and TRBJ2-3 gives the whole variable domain KAGVTQTPRYLIKTRGQQVTLSCSPISGHRSVSWYQQTPGQGLQFLFEYFSETQRNKGNFPGRFSGRQFSNSRSEMNVSTLELGDSALYLCASSYGLATQYFGPGTRLTVL.

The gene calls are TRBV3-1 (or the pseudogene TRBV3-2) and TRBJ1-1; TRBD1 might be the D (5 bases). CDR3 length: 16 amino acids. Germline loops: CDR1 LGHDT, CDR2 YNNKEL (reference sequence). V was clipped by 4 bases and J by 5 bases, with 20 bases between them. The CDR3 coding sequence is TGTGCCAGCAGCCGAGGAACCCTGGGGCTGGGTACTGAAGCTTTCTTT. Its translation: CASSRGTLGLGTEAFF.

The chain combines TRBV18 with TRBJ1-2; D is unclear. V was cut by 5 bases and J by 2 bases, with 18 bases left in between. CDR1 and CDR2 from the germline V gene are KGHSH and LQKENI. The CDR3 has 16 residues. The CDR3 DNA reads TGTGCCAGCTCATCGAAAATGGAGGACCCAAACTATGGCTACACCTTC. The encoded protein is CASSSKMEDPNYGYTF.

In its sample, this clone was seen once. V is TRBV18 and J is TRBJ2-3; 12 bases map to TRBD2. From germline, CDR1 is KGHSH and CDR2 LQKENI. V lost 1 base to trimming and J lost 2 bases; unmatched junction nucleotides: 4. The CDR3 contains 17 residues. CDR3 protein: CASSPLTSGRTTDTQYF. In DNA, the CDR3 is TGTGCCAGCTCACCACTTACTAGCGGGAGGACCACAGATACGCAGTATTTT. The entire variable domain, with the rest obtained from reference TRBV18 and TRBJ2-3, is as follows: NAGVMQNPRHLVRRRGQEARLRCSPMKGHSHVYWYRQLPEEGLKFMVYLQKENIIDESGMPKERFSAEFPKEGPSILRIQQVVRGDSAAYFCASSPLTSGRTTDTQYFGPGTRLTVL.

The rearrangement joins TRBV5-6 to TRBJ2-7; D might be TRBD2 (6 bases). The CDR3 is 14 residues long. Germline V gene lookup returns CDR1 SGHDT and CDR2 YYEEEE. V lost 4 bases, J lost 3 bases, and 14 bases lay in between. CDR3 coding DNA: TGTGCCAGCAGCCCTAGGGACTCCTTCTACGAGCAGTACTTC. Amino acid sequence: CASSPRDSFYEQYF.

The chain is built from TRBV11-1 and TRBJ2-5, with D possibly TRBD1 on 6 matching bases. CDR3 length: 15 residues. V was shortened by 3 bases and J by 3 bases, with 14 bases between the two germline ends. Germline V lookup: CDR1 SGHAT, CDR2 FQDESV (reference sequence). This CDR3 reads CASSLGRGWEETQYF. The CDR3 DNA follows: TGTGCCAGCAGCTTGGGCAGGGGTTGGGAAGAGACCCAGTACTTC.

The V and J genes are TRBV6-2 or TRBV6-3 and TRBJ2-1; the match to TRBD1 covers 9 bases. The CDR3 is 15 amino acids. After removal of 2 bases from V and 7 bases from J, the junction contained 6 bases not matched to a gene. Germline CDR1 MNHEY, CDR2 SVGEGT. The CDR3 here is CASSYGDREYNEQFF. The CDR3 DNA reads TGTGCCAGCAGTTACGGGGACAGGGAGTATAATGAGCAGTTCTTC.

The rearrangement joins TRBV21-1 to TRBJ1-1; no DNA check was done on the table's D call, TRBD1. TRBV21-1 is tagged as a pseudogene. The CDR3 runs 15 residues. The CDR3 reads CASSRSDRQNTEAFF. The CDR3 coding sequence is TGTGCCAGCAGCAGGTCGGACAGACAGAACACTGAAGCTTTCTTT.

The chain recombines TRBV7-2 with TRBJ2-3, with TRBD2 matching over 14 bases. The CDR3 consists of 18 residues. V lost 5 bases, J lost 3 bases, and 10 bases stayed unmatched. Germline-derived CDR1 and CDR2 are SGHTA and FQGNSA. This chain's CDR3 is CASSVPPGLAGVTDTQYF. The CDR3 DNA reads TGTGCCAGCAGCGTACCACCGGGACTAGCGGGAGTAACAGATACGCAGTATTTT.

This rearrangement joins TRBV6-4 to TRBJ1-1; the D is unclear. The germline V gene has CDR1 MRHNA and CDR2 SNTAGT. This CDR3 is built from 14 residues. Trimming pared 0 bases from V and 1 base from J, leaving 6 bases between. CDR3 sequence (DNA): TGTGCCAGCAGTGACTCGAGTGGGAACACTGAAGCTTTCTTT. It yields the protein CASSDSSGNTEAFF.

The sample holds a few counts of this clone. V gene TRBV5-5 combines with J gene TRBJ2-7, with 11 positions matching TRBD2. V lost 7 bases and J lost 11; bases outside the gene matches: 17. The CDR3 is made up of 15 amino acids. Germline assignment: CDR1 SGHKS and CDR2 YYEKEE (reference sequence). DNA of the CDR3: TGTGCCAGCGGCCAATTCCCGACTAGCGGGATGATCAAGTACTTC. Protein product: CASGQFPTSGMIKYF.

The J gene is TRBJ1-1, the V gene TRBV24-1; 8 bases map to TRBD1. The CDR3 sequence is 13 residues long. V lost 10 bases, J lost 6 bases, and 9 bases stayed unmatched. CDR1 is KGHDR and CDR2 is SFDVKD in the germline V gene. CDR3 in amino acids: CATRDQGAPEAFF. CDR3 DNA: TGTGCCACTAGGGACCAGGGGGCCCCTGAAGCTTTCTTT.

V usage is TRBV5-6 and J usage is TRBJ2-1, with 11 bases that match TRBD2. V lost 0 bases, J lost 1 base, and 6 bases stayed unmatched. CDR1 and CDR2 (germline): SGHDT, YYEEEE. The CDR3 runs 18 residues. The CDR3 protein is CASSLVAGGPGSYNEQFF. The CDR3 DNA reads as TGTGCCAGCAGCTTGGTAGCGGGAGGGCCGGGTTCCTACAATGAGCAGTTCTTC.